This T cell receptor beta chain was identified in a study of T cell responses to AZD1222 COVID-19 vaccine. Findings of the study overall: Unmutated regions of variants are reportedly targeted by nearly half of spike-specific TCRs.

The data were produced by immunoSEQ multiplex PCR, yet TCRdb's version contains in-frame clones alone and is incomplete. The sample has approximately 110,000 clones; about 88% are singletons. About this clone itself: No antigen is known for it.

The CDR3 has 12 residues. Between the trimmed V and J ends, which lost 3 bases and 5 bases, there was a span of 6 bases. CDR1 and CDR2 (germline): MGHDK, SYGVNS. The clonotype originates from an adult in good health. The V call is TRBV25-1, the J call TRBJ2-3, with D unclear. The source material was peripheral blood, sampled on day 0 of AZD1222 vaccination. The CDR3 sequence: CASSDSLDTQYF. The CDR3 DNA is TGTGCCAGCAGTGACTCCCTAGATACGCAGTATTTT.